This T cell receptor (beta chain) comes out of a study of PD-1 blockade in classical Hodgkin lymphoma. Background on the study: Every 2 weeks, patients had 3 mg/kg nivolumab intravenously.

After autologous stem cell transplantation all patients relapsed, and prior brentuximab vedotin exposure differed between cohorts. Reported best responses ranged across complete response, partial response or progressive disease. V lost 6 bases and J 4 bases, leaving 15 bases between the germline ends. Germline V CDR1 and CDR2: MDHEN, SYDVKM. This CDR3 spans 14 amino acids. Using immunoSEQ multiplex PCR, the repertoire was profiled, and TCRdb retains in-frame clones only, with some absent. Found here are fewer than 65,000 clones, roughly nine tenths of them singletons; the top ten hold more than 7.5%.

This receptor was obtained from a human donor with classical Hodgkin lymphoma. The sequenced sample was peripheral blood mononuclear cells (PBMCs), obtained at baseline. The chain is built from TRBV28 and TRBJ2-5; D is possibly TRBD1 or TRBD2 (5 bases each). As DNA, the CDR3 is TGTGCCAGCAGACCTGGGGGTCCCCGAGAGACCCAGTACTTC. Amino acid sequence: CASRPGGPRETQYF.